This T cell receptor beta chain was documented in a study of T-cell memory formation after mild COVID-19. The CDR3 covers 12 residues. Trimming removed 6 bases from V and 9 bases from J, with 12 bases in between. Germline V gene sequence: CDR1 MNHEY, CDR2 SVGEGT. MiXCR, applied by TCRdb to the 5' RACE reads, yields one record per CDR3 protein. Counted here are around 200,000 distinct CDR3 sequences, over 9.5% occurring once; the ten biggest clones make up roughly 3.2%. This clonotype was detected only a few times. The receptor was isolated from a man in his late teens or twenties who had mild COVID-19 (a few samples of this study predate the infection). Cell type and time point are not known. The chain links TRBV6-2 or TRBV6-3 to TRBJ2-4, with D uncertain. The sequenced material came from PBMCs or a T cell subset sorted from them (not recorded which). The CDR3 loop reads CASRWQSGIQYF. In DNA, the CDR3 is TGTGCCAGCAGATGGCAGTCCGGCATTCAGTACTTC.